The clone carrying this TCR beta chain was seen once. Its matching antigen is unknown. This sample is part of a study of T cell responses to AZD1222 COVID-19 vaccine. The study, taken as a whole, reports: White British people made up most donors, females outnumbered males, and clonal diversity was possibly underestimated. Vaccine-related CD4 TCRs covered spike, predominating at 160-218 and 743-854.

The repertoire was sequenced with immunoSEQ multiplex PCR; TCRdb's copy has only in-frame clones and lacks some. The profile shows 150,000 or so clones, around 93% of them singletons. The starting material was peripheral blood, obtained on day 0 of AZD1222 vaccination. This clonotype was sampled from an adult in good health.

This chain's CDR3 is CASSVGQGKYTNEKLFF. The CDR3 DNA reads TGTGCCAGTAGTGTTGGACAGGGGAAGTATACTAATGAAAAACTGTTTTTT. The V and J genes are TRBV19 and TRBJ1-4, with 9 bases that match TRBD1. V lost 5 bases to trimming and J lost 2 bases; unmatched junction nucleotides: 9. CDR3 length: 17 residues. Germline-derived CDR1 and CDR2 are LNHDA and SQIVND (reference sequence).